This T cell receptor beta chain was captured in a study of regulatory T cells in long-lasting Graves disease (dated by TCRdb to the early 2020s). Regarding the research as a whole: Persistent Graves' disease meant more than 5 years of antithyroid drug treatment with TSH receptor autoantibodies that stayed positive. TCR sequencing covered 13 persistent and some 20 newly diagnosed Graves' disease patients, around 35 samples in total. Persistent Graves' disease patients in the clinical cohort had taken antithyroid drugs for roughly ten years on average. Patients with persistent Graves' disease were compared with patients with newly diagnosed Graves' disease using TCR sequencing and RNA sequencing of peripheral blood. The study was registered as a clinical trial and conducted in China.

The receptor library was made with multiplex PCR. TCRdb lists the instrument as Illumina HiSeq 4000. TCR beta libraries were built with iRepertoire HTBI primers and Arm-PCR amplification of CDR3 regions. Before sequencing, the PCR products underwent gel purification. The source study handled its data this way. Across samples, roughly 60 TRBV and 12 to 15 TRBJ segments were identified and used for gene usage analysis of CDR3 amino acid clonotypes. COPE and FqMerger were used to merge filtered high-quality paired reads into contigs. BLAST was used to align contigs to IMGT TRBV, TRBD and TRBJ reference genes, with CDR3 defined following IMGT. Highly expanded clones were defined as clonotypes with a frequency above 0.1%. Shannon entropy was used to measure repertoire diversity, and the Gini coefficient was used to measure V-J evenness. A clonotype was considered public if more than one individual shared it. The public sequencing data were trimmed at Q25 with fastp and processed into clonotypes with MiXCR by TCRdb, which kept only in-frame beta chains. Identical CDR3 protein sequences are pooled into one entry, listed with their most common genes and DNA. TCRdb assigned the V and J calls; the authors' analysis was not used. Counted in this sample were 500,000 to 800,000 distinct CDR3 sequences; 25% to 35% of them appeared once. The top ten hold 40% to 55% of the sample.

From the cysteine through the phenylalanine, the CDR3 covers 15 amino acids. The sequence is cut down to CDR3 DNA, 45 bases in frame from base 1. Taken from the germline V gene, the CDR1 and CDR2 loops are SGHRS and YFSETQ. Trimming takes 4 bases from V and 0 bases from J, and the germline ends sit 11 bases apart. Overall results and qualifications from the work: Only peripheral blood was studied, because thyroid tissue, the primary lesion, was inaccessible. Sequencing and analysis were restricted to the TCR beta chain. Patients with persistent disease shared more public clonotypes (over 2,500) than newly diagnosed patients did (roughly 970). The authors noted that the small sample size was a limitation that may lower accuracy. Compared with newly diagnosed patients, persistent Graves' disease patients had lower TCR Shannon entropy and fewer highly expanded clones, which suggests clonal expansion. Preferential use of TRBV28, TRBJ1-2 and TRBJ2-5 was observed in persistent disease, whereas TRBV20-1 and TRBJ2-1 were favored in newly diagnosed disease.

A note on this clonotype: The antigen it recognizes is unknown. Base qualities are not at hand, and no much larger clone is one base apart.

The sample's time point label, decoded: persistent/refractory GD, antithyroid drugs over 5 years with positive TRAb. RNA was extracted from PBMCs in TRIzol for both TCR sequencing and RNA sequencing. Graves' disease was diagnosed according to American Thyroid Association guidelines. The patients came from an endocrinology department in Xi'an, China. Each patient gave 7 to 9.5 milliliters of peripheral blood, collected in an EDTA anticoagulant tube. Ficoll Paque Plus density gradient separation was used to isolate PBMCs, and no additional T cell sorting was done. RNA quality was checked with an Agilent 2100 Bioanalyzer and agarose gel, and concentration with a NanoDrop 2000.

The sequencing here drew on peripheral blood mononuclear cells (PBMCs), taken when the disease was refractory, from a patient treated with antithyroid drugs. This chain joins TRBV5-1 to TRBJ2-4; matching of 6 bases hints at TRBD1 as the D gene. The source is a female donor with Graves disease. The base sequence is TGCGCCAGCAGCACAACGACAGGAGCCAAAAACATTCAGTACTTC. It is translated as CASSTTTGAKNIQYF.